These 23 T cell receptor beta chains share one sample of origin, sequenced in a study of blood T cell repertoires in COVID-19. The repertoire was sequenced with immunoSEQ multiplex PCR; TCRdb's copy has only in-frame clones and lacks some. The sample shows under 200,000 clones, approximately 91% of them seen only once. The sequencing sample was made of peripheral blood. Receptors originate from a man between 65 and 85 years old with active or convalescent COVID-19.

V and J are TRBV5-6 and TRBJ2-2, with TRBD1 matching over 7 bases. The trim removed 3 bases at V and 7 bases at J, leaving 15 bases unmatched. The CDR3 spans 17 residues. The germline V gene has CDR1 SGHDT and CDR2 YYEEEE. The CDR3 region has the DNA TGTGCCAGCAGCTCAAGGGTCGGACAGGTCCGGGGCGGGGAGCTGTTTTTT. Amino acid sequence: CASSSRVGQVRGGELFF.

The rearrangement links TRBV7-2 to TRBJ1-6; the D gene is possibly TRBD1 (6 bases). The germline V gene encodes CDR1 SGHTA and CDR2 FQGNSA. V gave up 1 base and J gave up 10 bases, with 14 bases separating them. This CDR3 region has 15 residues. The CDR3 coding sequence is TGTGCCAGCAGCTTAGGGGCAGGGGTAGGGTCACCCCTCCACTTT. This sequence encodes CASSLGAGVGSPLHF.

This clone was counted a single time. The chain is built from TRBV2 and TRBJ2-5; the D gene is possibly TRBD1 (5 bases). Germline values: CDR1 SNHLY, CDR2 FYNNEI. V lost 6 bases to trimming and J lost 7 bases, with 12 bases between them. The CDR3 has 12 amino acids. The CDR3 sequence is CASRGVTRTQYF. The CDR3 DNA reads TGTGCCAGCAGAGGGGTCACCAGGACCCAGTACTTC. The entire variable domain, with the rest obtained from reference TRBV2 and TRBJ2-5, is as follows: EPEVTQTPSHQVTQMGQEVILRCVPISNHLYFYWYRQILGQKVEFLVSFYNNEISEKSEIFDDQFSVERPDGSNFTLKIRSTKLEDSAMYFCASRGVTRTQYFGPGTRLLVL.

The genes are TRBV19 and TRBJ1-4, with D possibly being TRBD1 (5 bases). Trimming shortened V by 3 bases and J by 7 bases, and 15 bases separated the two germline ends. CDR1 and CDR2 (germline): LNHDA, SQIVND (reference sequence). The CDR3 has 15 residues. The CDR3 DNA follows: TGTGCCAGTAGTATCTCAACAGGCAGGCGTGAAAAACTGTTTTTT. It yields the protein CASSISTGRREKLFF. The variable domain in full, with the rest retrieved from reference TRBV19 and TRBJ1-4, is DGGITQSPKYLFRKEGQNVTLSCEQNLNHDAMYWYRQDPGQGLRLIYYSQIVNDFQKGDIAEGYSVSREKKESFPLTVTSAQKNPTAFYLCASSISTGRREKLFFGSGTQLSVL.

This clone was counted a few times. This rearrangement joins TRBV6-5 to TRBJ1-2, with a tentative D call TRBD1 (6 bases). The CDR3 totals 15 residues. Trimming cost V 7 bases and J 8 bases, with 23 bases left between them. Germline assignment: CDR1 MNHEY and CDR2 SVGAGI. The CDR3 region has the DNA TGTGCCAGCACCGATGACAGGTCCCCGCGCGGGGGCTACACCTTC. Translation: CASTDDRSPRGGYTF.

The chain recombines TRBV6-5 with TRBJ2-3, with D unclear. The CDR3 has 14 residues. V dropped 5 bases and J dropped 5 bases, with 14 bases sitting between them. Per germline, CDR1 MNHEY and CDR2 SVGAGI. The CDR3: CASSQAKSRDTQYF. The CDR3 DNA sequence: TGTGCCAGCAGTCAGGCTAAGTCCCGAGATACGCAGTATTTT.

This clone was detected a few times. The chain has TRBV30 and TRBJ1-1, with 9 nucleotides matching TRBD1. CDR3 length equals 16 residues. J was trimmed by 1 base and V by 0 bases; bases with no gene match: 6. The germline V gene encodes CDR1 GTSNPN and CDR2 SVGIG (reference sequence). CDR3 amino acids: CAWSVGGQGWNTEAFF. CDR3 sequence (DNA): TGTGCCTGGAGTGTAGGGGGACAGGGATGGAACACTGAAGCTTTCTTT.

This chain uses TRBV10-3 with TRBJ1-3, with D unresolved. The CDR3 has 14 amino acids. The germline V and J ends were trimmed by 10 bases and 0 bases, with 13 bases remaining between them. The germline V gene has CDR1 ENHRY and CDR2 SYGVKD. The CDR3 DNA follows: TGTGCCACCGGACGGGAAAACTCTGGAAACACCATATATTTT. It codes for CATGRENSGNTIYF.

The chain has TRBV9 and TRBJ2-1; perhaps TRBD1 as D (6 bases). The CDR3 totals 15 residues. CDR1 and CDR2 (germline): SGDLS, YYNGEE. Trimming pared 4 bases from V and 5 bases from J, leaving 16 bases between. CDR3 amino acids: CASSQTPGQHNEQFF. The CDR3 bases are TGTGCCAGCAGCCAGACCCCGGGACAACACAATGAGCAGTTCTTC. Complete variable domain (other parts from reference TRBV9 and TRBJ2-1): DSGVTQTPKHLITATGQRVTLRCSPRSGDLSVYWYQQSLDQGLQFLIQYYNGEERAKGNILERFSAQQFPDLHSELNLSSLELGDSALYFCASSQTPGQHNEQFFGPGTRLTVL.

The chain is built from TRBV11-3 and TRBJ2-2; 7 positions agree with TRBD1. The CDR3 length is 15 residues. The V gene's germline CDR1 is SGHNT and CDR2 YENEEA. The junction had 3 bases not matched to a gene; V was cut back by 5 bases and J by 0 bases. The CDR3, as DNA: TGTGCCAGCAGCCGGGACAGCGCGAACACCGGGGAGCTGTTTTTT. This translates into CASSRDSANTGELFF.

CDR3 loop: CASTETQGFPGELFF. In DNA, the CDR3 is TGTGCCAGCACCGAGACTCAGGGGTTTCCCGGGGAGCTGTTTTTT. This chain joins TRBV6-5 and TRBJ2-2, with a weak D call TRBD1 (6 bases). Germline CDR1 and CDR2: MNHEY and SVGAGI. The CDR3 has 15 residues. Trimming removed 7 bases from V and 6 bases from J, with 18 bases in between.

Here the CDR3 DNA reads TGCGCCAGCAGCCTGGACTGGACAGGTTTTAATTCACCCCTCCACTTT. Translation: CASSLDWTGFNSPLHF. This chain uses TRBV4-3 with TRBJ1-6; 7 nucleotides agree with TRBD1. The V and J ends lost 4 bases and 6 bases, in that order; junction bases with no gene match: 9. In germline, CDR1 is LGHNA, CDR2 YSLEER. The CDR3 consists of 16 residues.

The chain uses TRBV5-1 and TRBJ2-1; the match to TRBD2 covers 16 bases. The CDR3 totals 17 residues. Germline V gene data show CDR1 as SGHRS and CDR2 as YFSETQ. Trimming removed 4 bases from V and 4 bases from J; junction bases left unmatched: 5. The CDR3 reads CASSPGLAGGSYNEQFF. CDR3 in DNA: TGCGCCAGCAGCCCGGGACTAGCGGGAGGGTCGTACAATGAGCAGTTCTTC.

This sequence joins TRBV28 and TRBJ1-2, with 7 bases matching TRBD1. There are 14 residues in the CDR3. J gave up 4 bases and V 2 bases, and 4 bases lay outside the gene matches. Germline assignment: CDR1 MDHEN and CDR2 SYDVKM. The CDR3 region is CASSLRNRGYGYTF. For the CDR3, the DNA is TGTGCCAGCAGTTTAAGGAACAGGGGCTATGGCTACACCTTC.

The chain uses TRBV15 and TRBJ1-3; D might be TRBD1 (5 bases). The CDR3 covers 16 residues. V dropped 0 bases and J dropped 4 bases, with 13 bases sitting between them. CDR1 is LNHNV, CDR2 YYDKDF, per germline (reference sequence). The CDR3 DNA reads as TGTGCCACCAGCAGAGAGCCAACAGGCACCGGAAACACCATATATTTT. It specifies CATSREPTGTGNTIYF.

The table lists this clone with a count of one. The CDR3 sequence is CSVGGSETSTDTQYF. Here the CDR3 DNA reads TGCAGCGTTGGGGGTAGCGAGACTAGCACAGATACGCAGTATTTT. The V call is TRBV29-1, the J call TRBJ2-3, with D possibly being TRBD2 (5 bases). The CDR3 is made up of 15 amino acids. Germline V gene sequence: CDR1 SQVTM, CDR2 ANQGSEA. Trimming removed 4 bases at V and 0 bases at J, with 14 bases between.

V usage is TRBV5-1 and J usage is TRBJ1-2, with D perhaps TRBD1 (6 bases). V was shortened by 0 bases and J by 4 bases, with 13 bases between the two germline ends. The germline V gene has CDR1 SGHRS and CDR2 YFSETQ. The CDR3 runs to 15 residues. CDR3 bases: TGCGCCAGCAGCTTGGGGCTGACAGGAAGCTATGGCTACACCTTC. Its protein product is CASSLGLTGSYGYTF. Full variable domain (rest looked up from reference TRBV5-1 and TRBJ1-2): KAGVTQTPRYLIKTRGQQVTLSCSPISGHRSVSWYQQTPGQGLQFLFEYFSETQRNKGNFPGRFSGRQFSNSRSEMNVSTLELGDSALYLCASSLGLTGSYGYTFGSGTRLTVV.

This chain links TRBV5-4 with TRBJ2-7; TRBD1 matches 9 bases. V shed 5 bases, J shed 3 bases, and the junction held 18 bases outside the gene matches. The length of the CDR3 is 18 residues. Per germline, CDR1 SGHNT and CDR2 YYREEE (reference sequence). CDR3 in DNA: TGTGCCAGCAGTTCCGGGACAGGGTTACGTGGAGGGAGCTACGAGCAGTACTTC. It specifies CASSSGTGLRGGSYEQYF.

The V gene is TRBV27, the J gene TRBJ1-2; 9 nucleotides align to TRBD1. CDR1 and CDR2 from the germline V gene are MNHEY and SMNVEV (reference sequence). Trimming at V came to 6 bases and at J to 5 bases, leaving 4 bases not matched to a gene. The CDR3 is made up of 13 amino acids. The CDR3 bases are TGTGCCAGCAGCCGGGACAGGGCGTATGGCTACACCTTC. This gives the protein CASSRDRAYGYTF.

The V gene is TRBV6-6, the J gene TRBJ1-2; weak D call: TRBD1 (5 bases). The germline V gene encodes CDR1 MNHNY and CDR2 SVGAGI (reference sequence). Between the trimmed V and J ends, which lost 2 bases and 3 bases, there was a span of 13 bases. CDR3 length equals 15 residues. CDR3 residues: CASSYSAGWDYGYTF. The CDR3, as DNA: TGTGCCAGCAGTTACAGCGCAGGGTGGGACTATGGCTACACCTTC.

The chain uses TRBV4-3 and TRBJ1-4, with D perhaps TRBD1 (5 bases). V was cut by 0 bases and J by 4 bases, with 12 bases left in between. The germline V gene encodes CDR1 LGHNA and CDR2 YSLEER. The CDR3 sequence is 16 residues long. In DNA, the CDR3 is TGCGCCAGCAGCCAAGATTTGACAGCATATAATGAAAAACTGTTTTTT. Protein sequence: CASSQDLTAYNEKLFF.

This chain uses TRBV20-1 with TRBJ2-5, with D possibly matching TRBD1 (5 bases). The CDR3 sequence is 13 residues long. Trimming removed 3 bases at V and 7 bases at J, with 15 bases between. Per the germline V gene, CDR1 is DFQATT and CDR2 is SNEGSKA (reference sequence). The CDR3 DNA reads TGCAGTGCTAGTTTAAGGGGCGGTGGGACCCAGTACTTC. It yields the protein CSASLRGGGTQYF.

CDR3 sequence reads: CASTTTGFQEKLFF. The CDR3 DNA reads as TGTGCCAGTACTACGACAGGGTTTCAGGAAAAACTGTTTTTT. The chain is built from TRBV19 and TRBJ1-4, with 7 positions matching TRBD1. The V and J ends lost 7 bases and 8 bases, in that order; junction bases with no gene match: 10. This CDR3 comprises 14 residues. Per the germline V gene, CDR1 is LNHDA and CDR2 is SQIVND (reference sequence).